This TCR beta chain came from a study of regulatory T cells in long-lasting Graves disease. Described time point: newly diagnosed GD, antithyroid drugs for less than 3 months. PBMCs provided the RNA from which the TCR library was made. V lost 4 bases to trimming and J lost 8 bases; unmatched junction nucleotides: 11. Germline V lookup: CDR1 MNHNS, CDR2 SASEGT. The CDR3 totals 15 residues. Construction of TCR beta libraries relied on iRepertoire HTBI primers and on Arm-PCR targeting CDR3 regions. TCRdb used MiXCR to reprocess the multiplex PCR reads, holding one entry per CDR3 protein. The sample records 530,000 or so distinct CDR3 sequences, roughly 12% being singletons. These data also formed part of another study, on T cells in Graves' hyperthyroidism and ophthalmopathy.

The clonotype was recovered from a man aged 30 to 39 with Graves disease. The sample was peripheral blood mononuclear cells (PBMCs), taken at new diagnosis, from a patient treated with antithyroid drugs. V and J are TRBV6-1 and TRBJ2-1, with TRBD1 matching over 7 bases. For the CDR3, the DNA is TGTGCCAGCAGTGGACAGGGCTCCCTCGGGGATGAGCAGTTCTTC. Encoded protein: CASSGQGSLGDEQFF.